The rows below give T cell receptor beta chains drawn from one sample of a study of blood T cell repertoires in COVID-19. Sequencing used immunoSEQ multiplex PCR; TCRdb keeps in-frame clones, though not all of them. The data hold 200,000 to 250,000 clones, with 75% to 85% observed a single time. The sample taken for sequencing was peripheral blood. These TCRs come from a human donor in a cohort sampled during active COVID-19. Each CDR3 is given with its conserved first and last residue. Fields, in order: V gene, D gene, clone size, J gene, CDR3 protein, CDR3 DNA. A D gene is named only where the DNA matches it firmly. For some rows the clone size is stated as once, few or many, or as a class when expanded; others skip it.

V gene: TRBV7-2
D gene: TRBD1
clone size: -
J gene: TRBJ1-5
CDR3 protein: CASSLSQGNQPQHF
CDR3 DNA: TGTGCCAGCAGCTTGTCACAGGGGAATCAGCCCCAGCATTTT

V gene: TRBV19
D gene: TRBD1
clone size: -
J gene: TRBJ2-7
CDR3 protein: CASSDRDSYEQYF
CDR3 DNA: TGTGCCAGTAGCGACCGGGACAGCTACGAGCAGTACTTC

V gene: TRBV5-1
D gene: -
clone size: many
J gene: TRBJ1-1
CDR3 protein: CASSLDGQYEAFF
CDR3 DNA: TGCGCCAGCAGCTTGGATGGGCAGTATGAAGCTTTCTTT

V gene: TRBV6-5
D gene: -
clone size: -
J gene: TRBJ1-1
CDR3 protein: CASRIEQVNTEAFF
CDR3 DNA: TGTGCCAGCCGTATAGAACAGGTGAACACTGAAGCTTTCTTT

V gene: TRBV29-1
D gene: -
clone size: -
J gene: TRBJ1-1
CDR3 protein: CSGSGLLNTEAFF
CDR3 DNA: TGCAGCGGATCGGGACTCCTGAACACTGAAGCTTTCTTT

V gene: TRBV30
D gene: -
clone size: -
J gene: TRBJ1-4
CDR3 protein: CAWSENSEKLFF
CDR3 DNA: TGTGCCTGGAGTGAAAACAGTGAAAAACTGTTTTTT

V gene: TRBV4-2
D gene: TRBD1
clone size: -
J gene: TRBJ1-2
CDR3 protein: CASSQGQGGGYTF
CDR3 DNA: TGTGCCAGCAGCCAGGGACAGGGGGGAGGCTACACCTTC

V gene: TRBV11-2
D gene: -
clone size: -
J gene: TRBJ1-1
CDR3 protein: CASSPKAEGSEAFF
CDR3 DNA: TGTGCCAGCAGCCCAAAAGCGGAGGGGTCTGAAGCTTTCTTT

V gene: TRBV3-1/TRBV3-2
D gene: -
clone size: -
J gene: TRBJ1-5
CDR3 protein: CASSQDGDRGGNQPQHF
CDR3 DNA: TGTGCCAGCAGCCAAGACGGGGATCGGGGGGGCAATCAGCCCCAGCATTTT

V gene: TRBV2
D gene: -
clone size: -
J gene: TRBJ2-3
CDR3 protein: CASSEAGRADTQYF
CDR3 DNA: TGTGCCAGCAGTGAAGCGGGCAGGGCAGATACGCAGTATTTT

V gene: TRBV7-2
D gene: -
clone size: -
J gene: TRBJ2-7
CDR3 protein: CASSSVGQLGEQYF
CDR3 DNA: TGTGCCAGCAGCTCAGTGGGACAACTCGGCGAGCAGTACTTC

V gene: TRBV11-3
D gene: TRBD1
clone size: -
J gene: TRBJ2-3
CDR3 protein: CASSLVAGGIDTQYF
CDR3 DNA: TGTGCCAGCAGCTTAGTTGCAGGGGGCATTGATACGCAGTATTTT

V gene: TRBV5-1
D gene: TRBD2
clone size: -
J gene: TRBJ2-3
CDR3 protein: CASSATPPVSGSTDTQYF
CDR3 DNA: TGCGCCAGCAGCGCCACTCCTCCCGTTAGCGGGAGCACAGATACGCAGTATTTT

V gene: TRBV5-1
D gene: -
clone size: -
J gene: TRBJ2-5
CDR3 protein: CASSLGSGKAETQYF
CDR3 DNA: TGCGCCAGCAGCTTGGGGTCAGGGAAGGCAGAGACCCAGTACTTC

V gene: TRBV6-5
D gene: -
clone size: -
J gene: TRBJ1-2
CDR3 protein: CASKTDAGLEYYTF
CDR3 DNA: TGTGCCAGCAAGACGGACGCGGGTCTCGAATACTACACCTTC

V gene: TRBV3-1/TRBV3-2
D gene: -
clone size: -
J gene: TRBJ2-3
CDR3 protein: CASSHRGARDTQYF
CDR3 DNA: TGTGCCAGCAGCCATCGGGGGGCAAGGGATACGCAGTATTTT

V gene: TRBV4-2
D gene: TRBD1
clone size: -
J gene: TRBJ1-6
CDR3 protein: CASSQPGTGSSPLHF
CDR3 DNA: TGTGCCAGCAGCCAGCCCGGGACAGGGTCTTCACCCCTCCACTTT